The 17 T cell receptor beta chains listed next were all sequenced from one sample in a study of T-cell memory formation after mild COVID-19. TCRdb re-called the 5' RACE reads with MiXCR, one entry per CDR3 protein. The table shows hundreds of thousands of distinct CDR3 sequences, with over 20% occurring only once. The sample taken for sequencing was PBMCs or a T cell subset sorted from them (not recorded which). Receptors were obtained from an adult woman who had mild COVID-19 (a few samples of this study predate the infection). Cell type and time point are not known.

The gene calls are TRBV11-2 and TRBJ1-2, with D unresolved. Per the germline V gene, CDR1 is SGHAT and CDR2 is FQNNGV. The CDR3 is 15 residues long. V lost 5 bases to trimming and J lost 0 bases, with 13 bases between them. CDR3 in DNA: TGTGCCAGCAGCCCAATCGCCGGGGCTAACTATGGCTACACCTTC. Amino acid sequence: CASSPIAGANYGYTF.

The chain has TRBV7-9 and TRBJ2-3; D is ambiguous. V lost 1 base, J lost 0 bases, and 8 bases lay in between. Germline values: CDR1 SEHNR, CDR2 FQNEAQ (reference sequence). The CDR3 has 15 residues. The CDR3 nucleotides read TGTGCCAGCAGCTTAGGGTTTTGGAGCACAGATACGCAGTATTTT. Its translation: CASSLGFWSTDTQYF.

This rearrangement joins TRBV18 to TRBJ2-7; D may be TRBD2 (5 bases). Trimming took 2 bases from V and 2 from J, leaving 10 bases between them. Germline loops: CDR1 KGHSH, CDR2 LQKENI. The length of the CDR3 is 14 residues. CDR3 DNA sequence: TGTGCCAGCTCACCAGGGAGATTACCCTACGAGCAGTACTTC. Protein sequence: CASSPGRLPYEQYF.

This chain joins TRBV9 and TRBJ2-2; tentatively, D is TRBD1 (7 bases). V lost 4 bases and J 10 bases, leaving 26 bases between the germline ends. CDR1 and CDR2 (germline): SGDLS, YYNGEE. The CDR3 has 17 residues. CDR3 region: CASSLPRGGGPNQELFF. CDR3 DNA: TGTGCCAGCAGCCTACCCCGTGGAGGGGGCCCAAACCAGGAGCTGTTTTTT.

The V gene is TRBV4-1, the J gene TRBJ2-1; no clear D. CDR1 and CDR2 (germline): MGHRA, YSYEKL. Trimming left V 0 bases short and J 5 bases short, with 8 bases between. The CDR3 is made up of 14 amino acids. CDR3 nucleotides: TGCGCCAGCAGCCAAGAAGAGAGAGACAATGAGCAGTTCTTC. As protein: CASSQEERDNEQFF.

V gene TRBV6-2 or TRBV6-3 combines with J gene TRBJ2-3; D possibly corresponds to TRBD1 (5 bases). The CDR3 loop spans 17 amino acids. In germline, CDR1 is MNHEY, CDR2 SVGEGT. V was shortened by 3 bases and J by 4 bases, with 20 bases between the two germline ends. CDR3 DNA sequence: TGTGCCAGCAGTTATGACAGAAAGATAGCCCGGCCAGATACGCAGTATTTT. Translating it yields CASSYDRKIARPDTQYF.

The table lists this clonotype with many counts. The CDR3 DNA is TGCGCCAGCAGCCCGCGTGGGACAGCGAACACTGAAGCTTTCTTT. Encoded protein: CASSPRGTANTEAFF. V gene TRBV5-1 combines with J gene TRBJ1-1, with 7 bases matching TRBD1. The germline V gene has CDR1 SGHRS and CDR2 YFSETQ. J gave up 1 base and V 4 bases, and 7 bases lay outside the gene matches. This CDR3 spans 15 amino acids.

V is TRBV27 and J is TRBJ2-5; D may be TRBD1 or TRBD2 (5 bases each). Germline CDR1 reads MNHEY; CDR2 reads SMNVEV (reference sequence). The CDR3 runs to 14 residues. The V end was cut by 4 bases, the J end by 4 bases, with 13 bases between. The DNA for the CDR3 is TGTGCCAGCAGTTCCTTGGGGACCGGAGAGACCCAGTACTTC. This sequence encodes CASSSLGTGETQYF.

The chain has TRBV6-5 and TRBJ2-5; 8 bases agree with TRBD1. CDR3 length: 16 amino acids. Germline V lookup: CDR1 MNHEY, CDR2 SVGAGI. V shed 1 base, J shed 4 bases, and the junction held 8 bases outside the gene matches. The CDR3 DNA reads as TGTGCCAGCAGTTACTTGGACAGGGTTTTGGGAGAGACCCAGTACTTC. This sequence encodes CASSYLDRVLGETQYF.

This chain connects TRBV10-3 to TRBJ1-2; unclear D gene. Per the germline V gene, CDR1 is ENHRY and CDR2 is SYGVKD. With 2 bases removed from V and 8 bases from J, the gap between germline ends came to 12 bases. This CDR3 contains 13 residues. For the CDR3, the DNA is TGTGCCATCAGTGAGCCCCGGGCGAGCGGCTACACCTTC. Translation gives CAISEPRASGYTF.

This clonotype came up many times. This chain uses TRBV7-2 with TRBJ2-7; D possibly uses TRBD1 or TRBD2 (7 bases each). From germline, CDR1 is SGHTA and CDR2 FQGNSA. Trimming removed 5 bases at V and 6 bases at J, with 20 bases between. The CDR3 is 15 residues long. For the CDR3, the DNA is TGTGCCAGCAGCCCCAGGGGGGGGAGGTTGTCCGAGCAGTACTTC. Encoded protein: CASSPRGGRLSEQYF.

This chain links TRBV11-3 with TRBJ1-1; D is uncertain. The CDR3 totals 16 residues. Germline V gene sequence: CDR1 SGHNT, CDR2 YENEEA. V was cut by 2 bases and J by 1 base, with 14 bases left in between. CDR3 sequence reads: CASSLRLVPRNTEAFF. CDR3 nucleotide sequence: TGTGCCAGCAGCTTACGGTTGGTCCCCAGGAACACTGAAGCTTTCTTT. Full variable domain (outside the CDR3, taken from reference TRBV11-3 and TRBJ1-1): EAGVVQSPRYKIIEKKQPVAFWCNPISGHNTLYWYLQNLGQGPELLIRYENEEAVDDSQLPKDRFSAERLKGVDSTLKIQPAELGDSAVYLCASSLRLVPRNTEAFFGQGTRLTVV.

V is TRBV7-9 and J is TRBJ2-1, with D perhaps matching TRBD1 or TRBD2 (6 bases each). Germline V CDR1 and CDR2: SEHNR, FQNEAQ (reference sequence). Trimming removed 2 bases from V and 8 bases from J, with 10 bases in between. This CDR3 is 13 amino acids long. CDR3 amino acids: CASSLWGAHEQFF. In nucleotides, the CDR3 is TGTGCCAGCAGCTTATGGGGGGCGCATGAGCAGTTCTTC.

The V and J genes are TRBV3-1 and TRBJ1-3, with 8 positions matching TRBD1. Germline lookup yields CDR1 LGHDT and CDR2 YNNKEL (reference sequence). V lost 3 bases, J lost 3 bases, and 4 bases stayed unmatched. The CDR3 covers 15 residues. The CDR3 DNA reads as TGTGCCAGCAGCCACCAGGGGGCGATTGGAAACACCATATATTTT. Translating it yields CASSHQGAIGNTIYF.

This clonotype turned up a few times. The V and J genes are TRBV5-6 and TRBJ2-5, with TRBD1 identical over 7 bases. Germline lookup yields CDR1 SGHDT and CDR2 YYEEEE. The V and J ends lost 4 bases and 3 bases, in that order; junction bases with no gene match: 6. The CDR3 has 14 residues. CDR3 in DNA: TGTGCCAGCAGCCGCGGACAGGAAGAAGAGACCCAGTACTTC. Its protein is CASSRGQEEETQYF.

This chain uses TRBV11-2 with TRBJ2-7; no clear D. The CDR3 runs 13 residues. V lost 4 bases and J lost 7, with 14 bases in between. CDR1 and CDR2 (germline): SGHAT, FQNNGV. CDR3 in amino acids: CASSSQVYPEQYF. The CDR3 DNA reads TGTGCCAGCAGCTCCCAGGTCTATCCAGAGCAGTACTTC.

This clonotype was counted only a few times. The chain has TRBV5-5 and TRBJ1-1; D is perhaps TRBD1 (5 bases). This CDR3 has 16 amino acids. Germline assignment: CDR1 SGHKS and CDR2 YYEKEE (reference sequence). Trimming took off 4 bases at V and 5 bases at J, with 21 bases between the two ends. CDR3 in DNA: TGTGCCAGCAGCCCACGCCCGACAGTACGATGGACTGAAGCTTTCTTT. This sequence encodes CASSPRPTVRWTEAFF.